The T cell receptor beta chain described here comes from a study of blood T cell repertoires in COVID-19 (dated by TCRdb to the early 2020s). For the wider study: The collaborator samples originated in the United States, Italy and Spain and spanned the acute and convalescent phases of COVID-19. Where available, HLA class I and class II types were obtained from metadata supplied by the sample provider rather than from assay-based typing. The repertoires were made available in a free public database intended to serve as a resource for research on the immune response to SARS-CoV-2. The prospective study material was composed of cDNA or gDNA derived from T cells, B-cell-depleted T cells, or PBMCs. Samples came from the ongoing ImmuneRACE study (first 160 participants) plus 1,254 subjects from 6 global collaborators. The dataset comprised deeply sampled blood TCRbeta repertoires from subjects exposed to, actively infected with, or recovered from COVID-19. Sample metadata almost always included a de-identified subject ID, COVID-19 status, age in years and sex.

What the study reported, not specific to this receptor: The amount of clinical and demographic metadata varied by source and participant and was provided uncurated.

Details on this clone: The antigen it binds to is not known. The input lacks base qualities; no much larger clone sits a single base away.

From the cysteine through the phenylalanine, the CDR3 covers 14 amino acids. The only DNA kept is the CDR3, 42 bases in frame from the first base. CDR1 is given as MNHEY and CDR2 as SVGAGI, both from the germline V gene. Unmatched junction bases come to 11, with V trimmed by 7 bases and J by 6 bases. TCRbeta CDR3 regions were amplified from genomic DNA by means of the immunoSEQ Assay, a bias-controlled multiplex PCR. The study's processing was this. Nucleated cell counts per sample were estimated from amplification of reference gene primers within the assay. To quantify the absolute abundance of each unique TCRbeta CDR3 rearrangement, sequence reads were collapsed and filtered. For each sample, productive Simpson clonality was calculated by taking the square root of Simpson's diversity index across productive rearrangements. The clones in this table, taken by TCRdb from immuneACCESS, are in-frame only. Not every clone is retained; where verified, under half of the shortfall comes from an unresolved V gene, and the cause of the rest is unknown. That table is the source of V, J and clone size, and D and trimming were worked out from the DNA. The sample table shows approximately 200,000 clones, and more than 65% are seen once. The ten largest clones capture roughly 3% of the sample.

Samples from volunteer blood donors who had recovered from COVID-19 were contributed by a second Seattle source. The collaborating institutions used their own protocols to collect whole blood in K2EDTA tubes. For TCRbeta analysis, collaborators shipped samples as frozen whole blood, isolated PBMCs, or DNA extracted from either of those sample types. The sequence derives from a woman between 25 and 40 years old who had recovered from COVID-19. The sample comprised peripheral blood. The chain joins TRBV6-5 to TRBJ2-7, with TRBD1 identical over 8 junction bases. The DNA sequence follows: TGTGCCAGCAACCGTTACGACAGGGGCGGCGAGCAGTACTTC. Translation gives CASNRYDRGGEQYF.